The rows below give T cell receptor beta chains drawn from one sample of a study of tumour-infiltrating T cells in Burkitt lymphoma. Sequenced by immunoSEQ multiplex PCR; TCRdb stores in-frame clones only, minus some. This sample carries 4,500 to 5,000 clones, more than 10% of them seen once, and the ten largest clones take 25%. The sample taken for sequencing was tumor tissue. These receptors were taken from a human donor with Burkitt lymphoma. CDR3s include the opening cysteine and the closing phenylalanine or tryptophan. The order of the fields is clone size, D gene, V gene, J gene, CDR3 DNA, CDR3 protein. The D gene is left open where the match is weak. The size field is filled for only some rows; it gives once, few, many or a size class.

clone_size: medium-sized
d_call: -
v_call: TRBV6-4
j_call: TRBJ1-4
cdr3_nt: TGTGCCAGCAGTGACAAGGGGGGCACTAATGAAAAACTGTTTTTT
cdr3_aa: CASSDKGGTNEKLFF

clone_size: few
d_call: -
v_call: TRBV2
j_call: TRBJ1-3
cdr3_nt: TGTGCCAGCAGCACTCGATTCTCTGGAAACACCATATATTTT
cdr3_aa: CASSTRFSGNTIYF

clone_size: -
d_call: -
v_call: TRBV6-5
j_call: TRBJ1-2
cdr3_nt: TGTGCCAGCAGTTACAATTCGGGAAAGGGCTACACCTTC
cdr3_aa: CASSYNSGKGYTF

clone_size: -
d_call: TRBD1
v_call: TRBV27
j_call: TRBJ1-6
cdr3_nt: TGTGCCAGCAGCACTATCCGGGACAGGCTATATTCACCCCTCCACTTT
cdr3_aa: CASSTIRDRLYSPLHF

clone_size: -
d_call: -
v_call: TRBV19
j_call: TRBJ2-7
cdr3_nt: TGTGCCAGTAGTATAACAGGGAACGAGCAGTACTTC
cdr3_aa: CASSITGNEQYF

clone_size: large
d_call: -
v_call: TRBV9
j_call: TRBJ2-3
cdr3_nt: TGTGCCAGCAGCGTTTTCGGGTTTAGCACAGATACGCAGTATTTT
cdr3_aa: CASSVFGFSTDTQYF

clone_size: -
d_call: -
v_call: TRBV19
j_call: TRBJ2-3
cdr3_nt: TGTGCCAGTAGTATCCCTGACTTAGGGCTTTTCTCCACAGATACGCAGTATTTT
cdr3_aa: CASSIPDLGLFSTDTQYF

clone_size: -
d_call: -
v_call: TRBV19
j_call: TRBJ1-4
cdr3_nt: TGTGCCAGTAGTATAGACCTTCCCGATGAAAAACTGTTTTTT
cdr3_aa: CASSIDLPDEKLFF

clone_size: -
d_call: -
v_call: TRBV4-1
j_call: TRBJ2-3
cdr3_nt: TGCGCCAGCAGCCAAGGGAGGCGGGAAGTAGATACGCAGTATTTT
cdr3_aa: CASSQGRREVDTQYF

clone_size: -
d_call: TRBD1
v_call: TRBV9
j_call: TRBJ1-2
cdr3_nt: TGTGCCAGCAGACAAGACAGGGGCGACTATGGCTACACCTTC
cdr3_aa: CASRQDRGDYGYTF

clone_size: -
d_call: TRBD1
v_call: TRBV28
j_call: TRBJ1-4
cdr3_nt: TGTGCCAGCAGTCTTAACAGGGGGCTATATGAAAAACTGTTTTTT
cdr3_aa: CASSLNRGLYEKLFF

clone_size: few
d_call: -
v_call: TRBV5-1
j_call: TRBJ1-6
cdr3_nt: TGCGCCAGCAGCGAGGTGATGGGGTCACCCCTCCACTTT
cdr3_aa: CASSEVMGSPLHF

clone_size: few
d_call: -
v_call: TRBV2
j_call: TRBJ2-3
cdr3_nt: TGTGCCAGCAGTGGACAGACGACAGATACGCAGTATTTT
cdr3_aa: CASSGQTTDTQYF

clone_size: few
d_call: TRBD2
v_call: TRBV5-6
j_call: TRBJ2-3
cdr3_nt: TGTGCCAGCAGCTCGACTAGCGGGGGGGCGGGAGATACGCAGTATTTT
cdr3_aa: CASSSTSGGAGDTQYF

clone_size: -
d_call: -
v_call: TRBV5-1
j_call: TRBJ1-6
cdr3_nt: TGCGCCAGCAGCTTGGAAGGCCGGGGACTGGAGTCACCCCTCCACTTT
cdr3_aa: CASSLEGRGLESPLHF

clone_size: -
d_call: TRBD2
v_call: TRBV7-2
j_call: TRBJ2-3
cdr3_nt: TGTGCCAGCAGCCTTTTTCTAGCGGGAGGAGGAGATACGCAGTATTTT
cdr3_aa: CASSLFLAGGGDTQYF

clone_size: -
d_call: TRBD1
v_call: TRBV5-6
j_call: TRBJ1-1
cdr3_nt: TGTGCCAGCAGCTCCGGGACAGGGGGACTGGCTTTCTTT
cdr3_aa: CASSSGTGGLAFF

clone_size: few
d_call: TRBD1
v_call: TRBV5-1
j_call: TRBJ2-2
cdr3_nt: TGCGCCAGCAGCTTGCAGGGACAGGGGAACACCGGGGAGCTGTTTTTT
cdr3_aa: CASSLQGQGNTGELFF

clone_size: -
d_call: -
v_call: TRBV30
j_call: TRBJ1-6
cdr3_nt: TGTGCCTGGAGAGGGGAACAGCCTAATTCACCCCTCCACTTT
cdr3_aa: CAWRGEQPNSPLHF

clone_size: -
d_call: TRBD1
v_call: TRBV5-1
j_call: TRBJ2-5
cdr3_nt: TGCGCCAGCAGTCCCCTGGGACAGGCAAAAGAGACCCAGTACTTC
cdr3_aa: CASSPLGQAKETQYF